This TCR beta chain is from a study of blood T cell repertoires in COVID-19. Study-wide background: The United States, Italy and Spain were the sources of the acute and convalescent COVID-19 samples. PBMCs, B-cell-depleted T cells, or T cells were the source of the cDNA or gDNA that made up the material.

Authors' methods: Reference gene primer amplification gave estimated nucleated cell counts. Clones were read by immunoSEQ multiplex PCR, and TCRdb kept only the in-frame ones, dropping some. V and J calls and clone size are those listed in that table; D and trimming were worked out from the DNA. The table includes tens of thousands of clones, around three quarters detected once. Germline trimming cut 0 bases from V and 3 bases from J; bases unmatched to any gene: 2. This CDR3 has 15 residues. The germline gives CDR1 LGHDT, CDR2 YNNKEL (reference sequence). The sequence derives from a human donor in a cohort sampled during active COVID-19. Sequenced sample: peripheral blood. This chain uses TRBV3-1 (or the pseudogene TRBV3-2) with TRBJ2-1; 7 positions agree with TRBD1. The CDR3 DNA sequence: TGTGCCAGCAGCCAAGATAGGGACAGCTACAATGAGCAGTTCTTC. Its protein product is CASSQDRDSYNEQFF.